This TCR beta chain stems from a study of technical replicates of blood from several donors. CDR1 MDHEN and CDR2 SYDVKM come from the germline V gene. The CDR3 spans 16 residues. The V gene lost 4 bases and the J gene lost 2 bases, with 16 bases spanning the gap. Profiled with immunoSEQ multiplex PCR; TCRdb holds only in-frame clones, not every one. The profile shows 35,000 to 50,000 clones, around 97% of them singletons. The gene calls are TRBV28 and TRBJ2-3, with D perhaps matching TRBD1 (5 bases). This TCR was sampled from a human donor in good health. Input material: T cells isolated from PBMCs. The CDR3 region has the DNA TGTGCCAGCAGTTCCCCGATAGGGGTTCCCACAGATACGCAGTATTTT. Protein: CASSSPIGVPTDTQYF.